The rows below give T cell receptor beta chains drawn from one sample of a study of blood T cell repertoires in COVID-19. Data came from immunoSEQ multiplex PCR; TCRdb stores just in-frame clones and leaves some out. This table holds around 110,000 clones, roughly 85% found once. The sequenced sample consisted of peripheral blood. All receptors come from a man in his forties with acute or convalescent COVID-19. CDR3s include the opening cysteine and the closing phenylalanine or tryptophan. The order of the fields is CDR3 protein, V gene, J gene.

CASSQGGEAFF,TRBV4-3,TRBJ1-1
CASRKTGTGQPQHF,TRBV6-5,TRBJ1-5
CASSLAGTGGTAYNSPLHF,TRBV5-1,TRBJ1-6
CASSIWPGNYGYTF,TRBV19,TRBJ1-2
CSASNIQGSGYTF,TRBV20-1,TRBJ1-2
CASSLGSDSGYTF,TRBV12-3/TRBV12-4,TRBJ1-2
CAIRPTSEGTEAFF,TRBV10-3,TRBJ1-1
CASSEVPLVGATGFNEQFF,TRBV10-2,TRBJ2-1
CASSEARGGEQPQHF,TRBV2,TRBJ1-5
CASGFMVAGGAQYF,TRBV12-5,TRBJ2-3
CSVHSGNTIYF,TRBV29-1,TRBJ1-3
CASSLPGANTEAFF,TRBV7-9,TRBJ1-1
CASSQVGQAYNEQFF,TRBV3-1/TRBV3-2,TRBJ2-1
CASNSEVQADEQFF,TRBV19,TRBJ2-1
CASSSGQNADNEQFF,TRBV7-9,TRBJ2-1
CASSETGSSIQYF,TRBV5-1,TRBJ2-4
CASSPPPGWVETQYF,TRBV7-9,TRBJ2-5
CASSPSGVRNTQYF,TRBV5-4,TRBJ2-3
CAWSVGSFNEKLFF,TRBV30,TRBJ1-4
CASSWSGMDTEAFF,TRBV5-4,TRBJ1-1
CASSYSGTPGQHF,TRBV6-2/TRBV6-3,TRBJ1-5
CASRVTGQGSGPQHF,TRBV6-5,TRBJ1-5
CATSSKGLTTDTQYF,TRBV15,TRBJ2-3
CASSLGTTRYEQFF,TRBV5-1,TRBJ2-1
CASSATGVNTEAFF,TRBV5-1,TRBJ1-1
CASNLMTSRHTDTQYF,TRBV5-1,TRBJ2-3
CASSPLVAGTDTQYF,TRBV18,TRBJ2-3
CASSPLSGNTEAFF,TRBV18,TRBJ1-1
CASSPTGGEQYF,TRBV27,TRBJ2-7
CASTPATNEKLFF,TRBV6-6,TRBJ1-4
CASSYDRSPLHF,TRBV19,TRBJ1-6
CASSATGQRAFF,TRBV6-2/TRBV6-3,TRBJ1-1
CASSPGLAGTDTQYF,TRBV5-4,TRBJ2-3
CASSQAGGSGNTIYF,TRBV4-1,TRBJ1-3
CAWRRTGTGYTF,TRBV30,TRBJ1-2
CAWSRGTVHNEQFF,TRBV30,TRBJ2-1
CASSQVGGEQYF,TRBV3-1/TRBV3-2,TRBJ2-7
CASSPNRVSGANVLTF,TRBV4-1,TRBJ2-6
CASSFWTGVNEKLFF,TRBV5-1,TRBJ1-4
CASSQAGGRGSTEAFF,TRBV4-1,TRBJ1-1
CASSPIGQGAEGYTF,TRBV18,TRBJ1-2
CASSLASGPSYEQYF,TRBV11-3,TRBJ2-7
CASSYGTGGIVETQYF,TRBV3-1/TRBV3-2,TRBJ2-5
CASSARDRVSNGYTF,TRBV19,TRBJ1-2
CASSLGQGGPQETQYF,TRBV5-1,TRBJ2-5
CASSTRQGGTEAFF,TRBV11-2,TRBJ1-1
CATGLTNTGELFF,TRBV24-1,TRBJ2-2
CAWSEGMAGGQGGYTF,TRBV30,TRBJ1-2
CASSYSGGDQETQYF,TRBV5-4,TRBJ2-5
CASSLLAGPYEQYF,TRBV5-6,TRBJ2-7
CASSSTTRRGTYEQYF,TRBV18,TRBJ2-7
CASSQGLYNEQFF,TRBV4-1,TRBJ2-1
CASINRGEAEAFF,TRBV6-5,TRBJ1-1
CAWTLRGNPSGNTIYF,TRBV30,TRBJ1-3
CAWSTGTGRIAGANVLTF,TRBV30,TRBJ2-6
CASSARWGGDTEAFF,TRBV10-2,TRBJ1-1
CASSIRQGAKGYGYTF,TRBV19,TRBJ1-2
CAISLDPGRNTEAFF,TRBV10-3,TRBJ1-1
CATSRDSNEKLFF,TRBV15,TRBJ1-4